The 20 T cell receptor beta chains listed next were all sequenced from one sample in a study of cytomegalovirus exposure and HLA in healthy donors. The study ran its PCR with 60 Vbeta and 13 Jbeta primers. Here immunoSEQ multiplex PCR was the method, and the copy in TCRdb shows in-frame clones only, minus some. This table holds 110,000 or so clones, roughly two thirds found once. Sequencing was carried out using PBMCs. These receptors all come from a young man in good health and CMV-seropositive.

J is TRBJ1-1 and V is TRBV11-2; no reliable D call. Germline lookup yields CDR1 SGHAT and CDR2 FQNNGV. Trimming took 0 bases from V and 11 from J, leaving 19 bases between them. The CDR3 has 15 residues. Here the CDR3 DNA reads TGTGCCAGCAGCTTAGATCTAAGCGAAGCAATCCGGGCTTTCTTT. Amino acid sequence: CASSLDLSEAIRAFF.

This clone appeared once. The chain combines TRBV6-5 with TRBJ1-3; TRBD1 might be the D (5 bases). V lost 6 bases, J lost 2 bases, and 14 bases lay in between. The germline V gene encodes CDR1 MNHEY and CDR2 SVGAGI. The CDR3 totals 15 residues. CDR3 nucleotide sequence: TGTGCCAGCAGCCGGGGGGGAGACGCTGGAAACACCATATATTTT. Translation gives CASSRGGDAGNTIYF.

This clone has only one observation. The V gene is TRBV2, the J gene TRBJ2-5; D not certain. There are 15 residues in the CDR3. V lost 6 bases and J 2 bases, leaving 16 bases between the germline ends. The V gene's germline CDR1 is SNHLY and CDR2 FYNNEI. CDR3 in DNA: TGTGCCAGCAGCTCCGGGTCTAATACACAAGAGACCCAGTACTTC. Translating gives CASSSGSNTQETQYF.

V is TRBV27 and J is TRBJ2-7; 7 bases align to TRBD2. The CDR3 has 13 residues. Trimming at V came to 5 bases and at J to 2 bases, leaving 3 bases not matched to a gene. CDR1 MNHEY and CDR2 SMNVEV come from the germline V gene (reference sequence). CDR3 coding DNA: TGTGCCAGCAGTAGCGGGATCACCTACGAGCAGTACTTC. Translating it yields CASSSGITYEQYF.

The chain employs TRBV30 and TRBJ2-3; D perhaps matches TRBD1 (5 bases). The CDR3 loop spans 13 amino acids. Germline V lookup: CDR1 GTSNPN, CDR2 SVGIG (reference sequence). With 4 bases removed from V and 2 bases from J, the gap between germline ends came to 10 bases. The CDR3 loop is CAWTWGSTDTQYF. In DNA form, the CDR3 reads TGTGCCTGGACTTGGGGCTCCACAGATACGCAGTATTTT. Looking up the rest from reference TRBV30 and TRBJ2-3 gives the full variable domain: SQTIHQWPATLVQPVGSPLSLECTVEGTSNPNLYWYRQAAGRGLQLLFYSVGIGQISSEVPQNLSASRPQDRQFILSSKKLLLSDSGFYLCAWTWGSTDTQYFGPGTRLTVL.

This clone turned up a few times. The V gene is TRBV19, the J gene TRBJ1-1; TRBD1 matches at 8 bases. The germline CDR1 and CDR2 sequences are LNHDA and SQIVND (reference sequence). The CDR3 spans 16 residues. Trimming cost V 7 bases and J 0 bases; bases outside gene matches: 10. CDR3 nucleotides: TGTGCCAGTACTGCCAGGGGGCGGAAAATGAACACTGAAGCTTTCTTT. It translates to CASTARGRKMNTEAFF.

The chain joins TRBV11-2 to TRBJ2-1; 10 positions match TRBD1. The V segment lost 6 bases and the J segment 3 bases; nucleotides outside the gene matches: 8. Per the germline V gene, CDR1 is SGHAT and CDR2 is FQNNGV. The CDR3 is made up of 16 amino acids. The DNA for the CDR3 is TGTGCCAGCAGGAGCTTACGGACAGGGGGCTACAATGAGCAGTTCTTC. It encodes CASRSLRTGGYNEQFF.

V usage is TRBV11-3 and J usage is TRBJ2-7; TRBD2 is a possible D gene (5 bases). V gave up 2 bases and J gave up 7 bases, with 9 bases separating them. There are 12 residues in the CDR3. From germline, CDR1 is SGHNT and CDR2 YENEEA. The CDR3 bases are TGTGCCAGCAGCTTAATTCCGGGAGAGCAGTACTTC. Protein sequence: CASSLIPGEQYF. Using reference TRBV11-3 and TRBJ2-7 for the parts outside the CDR3, the full variable domain is EAGVVQSPRYKIIEKKQPVAFWCNPISGHNTLYWYLQNLGQGPELLIRYENEEAVDDSQLPKDRFSAERLKGVDSTLKIQPAELGDSAVYLCASSLIPGEQYFGPGTRLTVT.

The V call is TRBV4-2, the J call TRBJ2-5, with 7 positions matching TRBD2. This CDR3 contains 15 residues. CDR1 is LGHNA and CDR2 is YNFKEQ in the germline V gene. V dropped 7 bases and J dropped 1; count of bases not matched to a gene: 9. CDR3 loop: CASTKGRGTQETQYF. The CDR3 DNA follows: TGTGCCAGCACAAAAGGGCGGGGGACCCAAGAGACCCAGTACTTC.

The chain has TRBV11-2 and TRBJ1-2; a possible D gene is TRBD1 (6 bases). With 5 bases removed from V and 8 bases from J, the gap between germline ends came to 18 bases. Germline lookup yields CDR1 SGHAT and CDR2 FQNNGV. This CDR3 contains 14 residues. The CDR3 region is CASSTTNRAGGYTF. The CDR3, as DNA: TGTGCCAGCAGCACAACTAACAGGGCGGGCGGCTACACCTTC.

The chain combines TRBV6-1 with TRBJ1-2; 7 bases agree with TRBD1. Germline CDR1 and CDR2: MNHNS and SASEGT. The CDR3 loop spans 14 amino acids. The V and J ends lost 5 bases and 1 base, in that order; junction bases with no gene match: 4. CDR3 nucleotides: TGTGCCAGCAGTCGGGACAGTCATAACTATGGCTACACCTTC. It codes for CASSRDSHNYGYTF.

The chain recombines TRBV6-6 with TRBJ2-2; the D gene is possibly TRBD2 (6 bases). Germline V CDR1 and CDR2: MNHNY, SVGAGI (reference sequence). With 7 bases removed from V and 4 bases from J, the gap between germline ends came to 10 bases. The CDR3 covers 13 residues. The CDR3 loop is CASKRGSTGELFF. The CDR3 DNA follows: TGTGCCAGCAAACGGGGGTCCACCGGGGAGCTGTTTTTT.

The rearrangement joins TRBV6-5 to TRBJ1-5, with TRBD1 matching 9 bases. V lost 6 bases, J lost 1 base, and 4 bases stayed unmatched. CDR3 length: 15 residues. Germline CDR1 is MNHEY and CDR2 is SVGAGI. The CDR3 DNA reads TGTGCCAGCAGCACCGGGACAGGGAGCAATCAGCCCCAGCATTTT. This sequence encodes CASSTGTGSNQPQHF.

This clone was counted a few times. The V and J genes are TRBV6-5 and TRBJ1-5; 8 bases map to TRBD1. Germline loops: CDR1 MNHEY, CDR2 SVGAGI. The CDR3 has 15 amino acids. V lost 5 bases to trimming and J lost 1 base; unmatched junction nucleotides: 4. This CDR3 is CASSPGQASNQPQHF. The CDR3 DNA follows: TGTGCCAGCAGTCCGGGACAGGCCAGCAATCAGCCCCAGCATTTT.

This clone turned up a few times. The chain is built from TRBV6-5 and TRBJ1-5, with D uncertain. This CDR3 contains 14 residues. Germline V gives CDR1 MNHEY, CDR2 SVGAGI. With 2 bases removed from V and 9 bases from J, the gap between germline ends came to 14 bases. CDR3 region: CASSYRVNNGPQHF. The DNA for the CDR3 is TGTGCCAGCAGTTACCGGGTTAACAATGGGCCCCAGCATTTT.

This clone was counted between two and nine times. The chain carries TRBV6-5 and TRBJ2-5, with D perhaps TRBD2 (6 bases). The V end lost 2 bases, the J end lost 7 bases, and 14 bases lay between the germline ends. The germline V gene has CDR1 MNHEY and CDR2 SVGAGI. CDR3 length: 14 amino acids. The CDR3 region has the DNA TGTGCCAGCAGTTACGGAGGGGTGCTCGGGACCCAGTACTTC. Residues: CASSYGGVLGTQYF.

This clone has just one count. This chain connects TRBV5-1 to TRBJ1-1; possible D gene TRBD1, 6 bases. Germline CDR1 SGHRS, CDR2 YFSETQ. V was trimmed by 6 bases and J by 1 base, leaving 13 bases between them. There are 14 residues in the CDR3. The CDR3, as DNA: TGCGCCAGCAAACGGGACACCCCGAACACTGAAGCTTTCTTT. Its protein product is CASKRDTPNTEAFF.

The chain combines TRBV6-1 with TRBJ1-1; TRBD1 might be the D (6 bases). Trimming took 9 bases from V and 1 from J, leaving 18 bases between them. The CDR3 consists of 15 residues. CDR1 MNHNS and CDR2 SASEGT come from the germline V gene. CDR3 in DNA: TGTGCCAGTGAATGGACAGCCACCCCGAACACTGAAGCTTTCTTT. Protein sequence: CASEWTATPNTEAFF.

The rearrangement joins TRBV5-1 to TRBJ1-2; 8 nucleotides align to TRBD1. The V gene's germline CDR1 is SGHRS and CDR2 YFSETQ. Trimming cost V 0 bases and J 4 bases; bases outside gene matches: 5. This CDR3 region has 15 residues. As DNA, the CDR3 is TGCGCCAGCAGCTTGGCAGGGGGCGCCGGCTATGGCTACACCTTC. This gives the protein CASSLAGGAGYGYTF.

The genes are TRBV2 and TRBJ1-1; D unresolved. V lost 10 bases and J 2 bases, leaving 14 bases between the germline ends. CDR1 and CDR2 (germline): SNHLY, FYNNEI. This CDR3 contains 13 residues. The CDR3 nucleotides are TGTGCCACTACCGGCCAGGCTAACACTGAAGCTTTCTTT. It codes for CATTGQANTEAFF.